This T cell receptor beta chain was sequenced in a study of response to subunit inactivated influenza vaccine. This clonotype appeared a few times. Its antigen is unidentified. The study's findings and limits: Authors suggested seasonal influenza vaccinations each recruit few new T cells.

MiXCR was run by TCRdb on the RT-PCR reads, yielding one entry per CDR3 protein. The sample yields approximately 490,000 distinct CDR3 sequences, about 7.2% seen once. Germline V gene lookup returns CDR1 MGHRA and CDR2 YSYEKL. This CDR3 contains 16 residues. Trimming left V 3 bases short and J 0 bases short, with 12 bases between. This sequence originates from a man between 45 and 75 years old who received an inactivated influenza vaccine. V usage is TRBV4-1 and J usage is TRBJ2-4, with D perhaps assigned TRBD1 or TRBD2 (6 bases each). The sequences come from PBMCs from blood, collected around 2 years after vaccination. The CDR3 spells CASSHYGGLAKNIQYF. In DNA form, the CDR3 reads TGCGCCAGCAGCCATTATGGGGGGCTAGCCAAAAACATTCAGTACTTC.